This T cell receptor beta chain was identified during a study of PD-L1 blockade in urothelial cancer. TCRdb's table, derived via immunoSEQ multiplex PCR, lists solely in-frame clones and lacks some. There are 46,000 or so clones in the sample; 70% to 90% occur only once, and less than 8% lies in the top ten. Germline V gives CDR1 ENHRY, CDR2 SYGVKD. V was cut by 0 bases and J by 10 bases, with 16 bases left in between. The CDR3 runs to 16 residues. The chain recombines TRBV10-3 with TRBJ1-6, with D perhaps TRBD1 (6 bases). The TCR comes from a man in his 60s with urothelial cancer. Material: PBMCs, obtained around atezolizumab (anti-PD-L1) treatment. CDR3 nucleotide sequence: TGTGCCATCAGTGAGTCGACTGGGGGCGGGGGGTCACCCCTCCACTTT. This codes for CAISESTGGGGSPLHF.